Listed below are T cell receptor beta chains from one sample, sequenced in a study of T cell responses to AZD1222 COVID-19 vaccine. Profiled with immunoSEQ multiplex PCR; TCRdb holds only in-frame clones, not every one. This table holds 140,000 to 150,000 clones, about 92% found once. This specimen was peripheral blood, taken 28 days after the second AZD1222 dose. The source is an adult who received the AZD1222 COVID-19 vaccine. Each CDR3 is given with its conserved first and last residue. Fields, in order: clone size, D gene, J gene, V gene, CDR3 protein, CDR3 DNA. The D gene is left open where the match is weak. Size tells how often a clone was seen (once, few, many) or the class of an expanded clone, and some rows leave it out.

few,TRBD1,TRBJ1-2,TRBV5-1,CASSSTGDPNYGYTF,TGCGCCAGCAGCTCGACAGGGGACCCGAACTATGGCTACACCTTC
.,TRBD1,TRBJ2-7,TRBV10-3,CAISSGQVGEQYF,TGTGCCATCAGTTCGGGACAGGTAGGCGAGCAGTACTTC
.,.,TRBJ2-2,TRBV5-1,CASTADPVAPNTGELFF,TGCGCCAGCACTGCAGATCCGGTGGCACCGAACACCGGGGAGCTGTTTTTT
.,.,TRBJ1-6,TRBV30,CAWSVPGGNSPLHF,TGTGCCTGGAGTGTACCCGGTGGGAATTCACCCCTCCACTTT
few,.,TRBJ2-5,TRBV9,CASSASEGRQETQYF,TGTGCCAGCAGCGCGTCGGAAGGACGACAAGAGACCCAGTACTTC
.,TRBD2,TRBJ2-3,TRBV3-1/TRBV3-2,CASSQGLADSTDTQYF,TGTGCCAGCAGCCAAGGACTAGCGGACAGCACAGATACGCAGTATTTT
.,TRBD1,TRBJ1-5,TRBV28,CASRGDRGLNQPQHF,TGTGCCAGCAGGGGGGACAGGGGTCTCAATCAGCCCCAGCATTTT
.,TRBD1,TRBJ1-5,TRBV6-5,CASSPLQGANQPQHF,TGTGCCAGCAGTCCATTACAGGGGGCCAATCAGCCCCAGCATTTT
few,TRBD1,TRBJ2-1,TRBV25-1,CASSDIGQGGPYNEQFF,TGTGCCAGCAGTGATATCGGACAGGGAGGTCCCTACAATGAGCAGTTCTTC
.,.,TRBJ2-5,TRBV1,CTSSQPGRGGGPDKINQETQYF,TGCACCAGCAGCCAGCCCGGGCGAGGGGGAGGGCCGGACAAGATCAATCAAGAGACCCAGTACTTC
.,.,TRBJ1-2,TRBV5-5,CASSLRSLTGYTF,TGTGCCAGCAGCTTGCGGAGTTTGACGGGCTACACCTTC
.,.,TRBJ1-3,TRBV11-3,CASSPDRDSGNTIYF,TGTGCCAGCAGCCCCGACAGAGACTCTGGAAACACCATATATTTT
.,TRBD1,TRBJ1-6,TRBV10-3,CATKQGARGSPLHF,TGTGCCACTAAGCAGGGGGCGCGGGGGTCACCCCTCCACTTT
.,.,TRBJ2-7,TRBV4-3,CASSQGNEGPNEQYF,TGCGCCAGCAGCCAGGGGAACGAGGGCCCCAACGAGCAGTACTTC
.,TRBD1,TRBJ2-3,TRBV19,CASSRTGRTDTQYF,TGTGCCAGTAGTAGGACAGGGCGCACAGATACGCAGTATTTT
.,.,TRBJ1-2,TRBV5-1,CASSRGPRDGYTF,TGCGCCAGCAGTAGGGGTCCGAGGGATGGCTACACCTTC
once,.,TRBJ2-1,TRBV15,CATQGENNEQFF,TGTGCCACCCAAGGGGAGAACAATGAGCAGTTCTTC
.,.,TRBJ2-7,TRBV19,CASSIESEQYF,TGTGCCAGTAGTATCGAGAGCGAGCAGTACTTC
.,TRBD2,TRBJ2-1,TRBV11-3,CASSPRGLAMEYNEQFF,TGTGCCAGCAGCCCCCGAGGACTAGCTATGGAATACAATGAGCAGTTCTTC
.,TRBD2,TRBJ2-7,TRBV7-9,CASSLAPGLAGGYEQYF,TGTGCCAGCAGCTTAGCACCGGGACTAGCGGGTGGATACGAGCAGTACTTC
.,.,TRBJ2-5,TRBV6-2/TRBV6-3,CASSYSGTVRETQYF,TGTGCCAGCAGTTACTCGGGCACGGTGAGGGAGACCCAGTACTTC
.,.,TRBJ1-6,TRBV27,CASSLSGGPYLHF,TGTGCCAGCAGTTTAAGTGGGGGCCCCTACCTCCACTTT
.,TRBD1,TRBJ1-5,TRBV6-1,CASSEASHRGYGNQPQHF,TGTGCCAGCAGTGAAGCTTCTCACAGGGGGTACGGCAATCAGCCCCAGCATTTT
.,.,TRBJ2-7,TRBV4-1,CASSQVDGSSYEQYF,TGCGCCAGCAGCCAAGTCGACGGGAGTTCCTACGAGCAGTACTTC
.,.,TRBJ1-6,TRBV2,CASRTGADNSPLHF,TGTGCCAGCAGGACGGGAGCGGATAATTCACCCCTCCACTTT
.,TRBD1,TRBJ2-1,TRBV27,CASRQGQGAWNEQFF,TGTGCCAGCAGGCAAGGACAGGGGGCTTGGAATGAGCAGTTCTTC
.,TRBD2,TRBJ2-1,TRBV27,CASTRTSGSNKQFF,TGTGCCAGCACCAGGACTAGCGGCTCCAATAAGCAGTTCTTC
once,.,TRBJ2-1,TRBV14,CASSQLRGSYNEQFF,TGTGCCAGCAGCCAATTGCGTGGGAGTTACAATGAGCAGTTCTTC
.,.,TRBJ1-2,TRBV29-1,CSVFRGAYGYTF,TGCAGCGTCTTCCGGGGGGCCTATGGCTACACCTTC
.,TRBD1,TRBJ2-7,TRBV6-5,CASIPGTAFYEQYF,TGTGCCAGCATTCCAGGGACAGCCTTCTACGAGCAGTACTTC
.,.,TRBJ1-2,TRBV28,CASSLGAGNYGYTF,TGTGCCAGCAGTTTAGGAGCAGGAAACTATGGCTACACCTTC
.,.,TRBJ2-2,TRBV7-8,CASSASRQALPRGAGELFF,TGTGCCAGCAGCGCCAGCAGACAGGCTTTGCCAAGAGGGGCCGGGGAGCTGTTTTTT
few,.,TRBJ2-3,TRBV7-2,CASSLSTDTQYF,TGTGCCAGCTCACTCTCCACAGATACGCAGTATTTT
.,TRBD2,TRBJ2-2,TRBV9,CASSVGRTSSTGELFF,TGTGCCAGCAGCGTAGGTAGGACTAGCTCCACCGGGGAGCTGTTTTTT
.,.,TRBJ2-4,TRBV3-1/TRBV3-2,CASSPSWGARDIQYF,TGTGCCAGCAGCCCCTCTTGGGGGGCCCGGGACATTCAGTACTTC
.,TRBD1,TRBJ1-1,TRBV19,CASSRTGIMNTEAFF,TGTGCCAGTAGTCGGACAGGTATCATGAACACTGAAGCTTTCTTT
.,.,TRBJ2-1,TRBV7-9,CASRASGHEQFF,TGTGCCAGCAGAGCTTCCGGCCATGAGCAGTTCTTC
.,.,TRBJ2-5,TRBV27,CAFPEGRETQYF,TGTGCCTTTCCGGAGGGCAGGGAGACCCAGTACTTC
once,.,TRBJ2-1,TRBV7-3,CASSLGNYNEQFF,TGTGCCAGCAGCTTAGGTAACTACAATGAGCAGTTCTTC
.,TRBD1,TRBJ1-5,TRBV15,CATSRDGGGESNQPQHF,TGTGCCACCAGCAGAGATGGAGGGGGCGAGAGCAATCAGCCCCAGCATTTT
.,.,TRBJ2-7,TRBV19,CASSRGPSSYEQYF,TGTGCCAGTTCACGGGGGCCGAGCTCCTACGAGCAGTACTTC
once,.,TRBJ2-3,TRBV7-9,CASSLARHFGTSSHSQYF,TGTGCCAGCAGCTTAGCAAGACATTTCGGGACCAGCTCCCATTCGCAGTATTTT
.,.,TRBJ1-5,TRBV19,CASSTNQGNQPQHF,TGTGCCAGTAGTACCAACCAGGGTAATCAGCCCCAGCATTTT
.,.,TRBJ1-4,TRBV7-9,CASSRPGGNGEKLFF,TGTGCCAGCAGCCGTCCGGGGGGCAACGGTGAAAAACTGTTTTTT
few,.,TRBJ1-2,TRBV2,CASTYTYGYTF,TGTGCCAGCACCTACACCTATGGCTACACCTTC
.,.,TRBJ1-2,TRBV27,CASSFGPVGGSPGGYTF,TGTGCCAGCAGTTTCGGGCCAGTCGGGGGGAGCCCGGGTGGCTACACCTTC
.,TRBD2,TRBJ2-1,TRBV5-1,CASFPTSGTSSYNEQFF,TGCGCCAGCTTCCCCACTAGCGGGACGAGCTCCTACAATGAGCAGTTCTTC
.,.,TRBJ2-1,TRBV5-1,CASSSPQEEQFF,TGCGCCAGCAGCTCACCTCAGGAGGAGCAGTTCTTC
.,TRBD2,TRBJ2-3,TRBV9,CASSARTGYLAGGPTDTQYF,TGTGCCAGCAGCGCGAGGACAGGGTATCTAGCGGGAGGGCCCACAGATACGCAGTATTTT
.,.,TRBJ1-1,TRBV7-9,CASSHSTGIAFF,TGTGCCAGCAGCCACTCCACAGGGATAGCTTTCTTT
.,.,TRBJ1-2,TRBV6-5,CASGRFGYTF,TGTGCCAGCGGTAGGTTTGGCTACACCTTC
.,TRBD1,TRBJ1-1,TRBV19,CASSIHRGTVNTEAFF,TGTGCCAGTAGTATACACCGCGGGACAGTGAACACTGAAGCTTTCTTT